This TCR beta chain was captured in a study of cytomegalovirus exposure and HLA in healthy donors. Study context: The same platform was used for the 110 or so validation repertoires and the 600 to 850 first-cohort repertoires, a later analysis reported. Findings of the study overall: Altogether, some 170 TCR beta chains were recorded as cytomegalovirus-associated. The authors confirmed in vitro that a few CMV-associated chains were specific for CMV antigens. First-cohort TCR clusters were later found to tend to co-occur in the 120 or so validation repertoires.

A note on this clone: Its matching antigen is unknown.

The data were produced by immunoSEQ multiplex PCR, yet TCRdb's version contains in-frame clones alone and is incomplete. The sample holds some 120,000 clones, about 88% seen once. The receptor comes from a woman aged 18-35 years in good health and CMV-seronegative. Specimen: PBMCs.

CDR3: CASSGFTGLDYEQYF. The CDR3 DNA reads TGTGCCAGCAGTGGATTTACGGGACTCGACTACGAGCAGTACTTC. The J gene is TRBJ2-7, the V gene TRBV27; a weak D match, TRBD2 (6 bases). This CDR3 has 15 residues. Germline CDR1 reads MNHEY; CDR2 reads SMNVEV (reference sequence). V lost 5 bases to trimming and J lost 3 bases, with 17 bases between them.